Below are 14 T cell receptor beta chains sequenced from a single sample in a study of CD8 T cells in ankylosing spondylitis (dated by TCRdb to between 2016 and 2019). What the research found in general, with its limitations: Blood from ankylosing spondylitis patients appeared to be characterized by a TCR beta motif composed of roughly 8 highly homologous amino acid variants.

No antigen has been identified for these receptors. The library relied on 5' RACE. The instrument given in TCRdb is Illumina HiSeq 2500. TCRdb reprocessing: public reads trimmed at Q25 with fastp, clones called with MiXCR, in-frame beta chains kept. Rows matching on CDR3 protein sequence are summarized as one entry with the most common DNA and genes. In this sample the table shows under 950,000 distinct CDR3 sequences, 15% to 20% of which occur a single time. Under 20% of the sample rests with the top ten. Input material: blood, either unsorted or a sorted T cell fraction (not recorded which). The receptors were gathered from a male donor with ankylosing spondylitis.

This chain links TRBV28 with TRBJ1-5; D uncertain. This CDR3 is built from 16 residues. The germline CDR1 and CDR2 sequences are MDHEN and SYDVKM. The ends were cut back, 5 bases at V and 1 base at J, with 15 bases in the middle. For the CDR3, the DNA is TGTGCCAGCAGTCCATTCGAGGGCCCGAGCAATCAGCCCCAGCATTTT. Its translation is CASSPFEGPSNQPQHF.

The sample holds many counts of this clonotype. The gene calls are TRBV12-3 or TRBV12-4 and TRBJ1-5; tentatively, D is TRBD1 (5 bases). V was pared by 6 bases and J by 4 bases, with 13 bases between. CDR3 length equals 14 residues. Here the CDR3 reads CASSYDSINQPQHF. The DNA of the CDR3 is TGTGCCAGCAGCTATGACAGTATTAATCAGCCCCAGCATTTT.

This clonotype was counted only a few times. Written as DNA, the CDR3 is TGCGCCAGCAGCCAAGGTAGGGCTAAGAGCTCCTACGAGCAGTACTTC. Protein sequence: CASSQGRAKSSYEQYF. The rearrangement uses TRBV4-1 and TRBJ2-7; D remains ambiguous. V was clipped by 1 base and J by 0 bases, with 13 bases between them. The CDR3 contains 16 residues. Germline V CDR1 and CDR2: MGHRA, YSYEKL.

A few counts support this clonotype. The genes are TRBV13 and TRBJ1-6; D is uncertain. V lost 6 bases and J lost 0, with 12 bases in between. This CDR3 has 16 residues. CDR1 and CDR2 from the germline V gene are PRHDT and FYEKMQ (reference sequence). The CDR3, as DNA: TGTGCCAGCAGAACGGGGAGGAGCTCCTATAATTCACCCCTCCACTTT. It yields the protein CASRTGRSSYNSPLHF.

Only a few counts were recorded for this clonotype. V and J are TRBV5-1 and TRBJ1-1; 7 positions agree with TRBD1. This CDR3 comprises 14 residues. CDR1 is SGHRS and CDR2 is YFSETQ in the germline V gene. The ends lost 3 bases at V and 4 bases at J; junction bases unmatched: 6. CDR3 DNA sequence: TGCGCCAGCAGCTCGAGACAGGGAGGCACTGAAGCTTTCTTT. This sequence encodes CASSSRQGGTEAFF.

This chain joins TRBV2 and TRBJ1-1, with 9 positions matching TRBD1. Germline V gives CDR1 SNHLY, CDR2 FYNNEI. V was pared by 5 bases and J by 12 bases, with 10 bases of the junction left unmatched. The CDR3 is 13 amino acids. This CDR3 is CASSRGQGMGSFF. DNA of the CDR3: TGTGCCAGCAGTAGGGGACAGGGTATGGGATCTTTCTTT. Looking up the rest from reference TRBV2 and TRBJ1-1 gives the full variable domain: EPEVTQTPSHQVTQMGQEVILRCVPISNHLYFYWYRQILGQKVEFLVSFYNNEISEKSEIFDDQFSVERPDGSNFTLKIRSTKLEDSAMYFCASSRGQGMGSFFGQGTRLTVV.

V gene TRBV5-1 combines with J gene TRBJ2-7; TRBD2 agrees at 7 bases. Germline assignment: CDR1 SGHRS and CDR2 YFSETQ. This CDR3 comprises 14 residues. The V segment lost 8 bases and the J segment 2 bases; nucleotides outside the gene matches: 10. The CDR3 region has the DNA TGCGCCAGTTACCGGGACTACGGGACCTACGAGCAGTACTTC. Translated, it gives CASYRDYGTYEQYF.

There are many counts of this clonotype. CDR3 DNA: TGCGCCAGCAGCCAAGATGTGACACGGGTGGAGCAGTTCTTC. This encodes CASSQDVTRVEQFF. The J gene is TRBJ2-1, the V gene TRBV4-3, with D unclear. The CDR3 extends over 14 amino acids. Per the germline V gene, CDR1 is LGHNA and CDR2 is YSLEER. The germline V and J ends were trimmed by 0 bases and 10 bases, with 13 bases remaining between them.

The chain joins TRBV5-1 to TRBJ2-2; tentatively, D is TRBD1 or TRBD2 (5 bases each). The germline V gene has CDR1 SGHRS and CDR2 YFSETQ. The CDR3 extends over 14 amino acids. V lost 4 bases, J lost 6 bases, and 13 bases lay in between. CDR3 nucleotide sequence: TGCGCCAGCAGCCCCTTGCCGGGGCCCGGGGAGCTGTTTTTT. Encoded protein: CASSPLPGPGELFF.

This clonotype has just a few counts. V is TRBV20-1 and J is TRBJ2-3; 10 nucleotides agree with TRBD2. This CDR3 region has 15 residues. V lost 5 bases and J lost 6; bases outside the gene matches: 11. CDR1 and CDR2 from the germline V gene are DFQATT and SNEGSKA (reference sequence). The CDR3 DNA follows: TGCAGTGCTCCAAGCGGGGGGGGCATTCCGGATACGCAGTATTTT. It yields the protein CSAPSGGGIPDTQYF.

The V gene is TRBV5-1, the J gene TRBJ1-1, with a possible D match to TRBD1 (6 bases). There are 15 residues in the CDR3. Deletions cut 4 bases from V and 1 base from J, with 14 bases between. Germline V gene lookup returns CDR1 SGHRS and CDR2 YFSETQ. The CDR3 bases are TGCGCCAGCAGCGTCCGCATGGGACAGAACACTGAAGCTTTCTTT. This gives the protein CASSVRMGQNTEAFF.

This clonotype showed up just a few times. V is TRBV4-1 and J is TRBJ1-3, with D tentatively TRBD1 (6 bases). CDR3 size: 16 residues. Germline assignment: CDR1 MGHRA and CDR2 YSYEKL. V lost 7 bases, J lost 0 bases, and 16 bases lay in between. CDR3 loop: CASNPGHRYSGNTIYF. Here the CDR3 DNA reads TGCGCCAGCAACCCGGGACACCGATACTCTGGAAACACCATATATTTT.

This clonotype occurred a few times. The V gene is TRBV5-6, the J gene TRBJ1-2; 8 bases fit TRBD1. CDR1 SGHDT and CDR2 YYEEEE come from the germline V gene. This CDR3 has 15 amino acids. V gave up 6 bases and J gave up 7 bases; unmatched junction bases: 14. The CDR3 spells CASTETDRASSGYTF. DNA of the CDR3: TGTGCCAGCACCGAAACGGACAGGGCCTCGAGTGGCTACACCTTC.

This chain joins TRBV7-9 and TRBJ2-7; 7 positions agree with TRBD2. This CDR3 spans 15 amino acids. The V and J ends lost 0 bases and 2 bases, in that order; junction bases with no gene match: 4. Per germline, CDR1 SEHNR and CDR2 FQNEAQ (reference sequence). The CDR3 sequence is CASSLASGTTYEQYF. In DNA form, the CDR3 reads TGTGCCAGCAGCTTAGCGAGCGGGACCACCTACGAGCAGTACTTC.